The 18 T cell receptor beta chains below come from one sample, sequenced in a study of glioma-infiltrating T cells after dendritic cell vaccination. Assay used: immunoSEQ multiplex PCR; TCRdb lists only in-frame clones, some missing. Of about 95,000 clones in the sample, about 85% are singletons; the top ten hold around 3.2%. The sequenced sample was blood, obtained before dendritic cell vaccination. These receptors all come from a human donor with glioblastoma.

This chain links TRBV5-1 with TRBJ2-2, with 8 bases that match TRBD2. Trimming removed 3 bases from V and 7 bases from J; junction bases left unmatched: 11. This CDR3 spans 16 amino acids. CDR1 SGHRS and CDR2 YFSETQ come from the germline V gene. CDR3 protein: CASSSSRGGHGGELFF. For the CDR3, the DNA is TGCGCCAGCAGCTCCAGCCGGGGGGGCCATGGCGGGGAGCTGTTTTTT.

This clone is a singleton in its sample. V and J are TRBV6-1 and TRBJ1-5, with D uncertain. CDR3 size: 14 residues. The V end was cut by 8 bases, the J end by 7 bases, with 18 bases between. From germline, CDR1 is MNHNS and CDR2 SASEGT. Written as DNA, the CDR3 is TGTGCCAGCCAGCCCTTTACACGGGAACAGCCCCAGCATTTT. Translated, it gives CASQPFTREQPQHF.

The chain couples TRBV25-1 to TRBJ2-2; weak D call: TRBD2 (5 bases). CDR3 length: 16 residues. Per the germline V gene, CDR1 is MGHDK and CDR2 is SYGVNS. V was cut by 0 bases and J by 3 bases, with 11 bases left in between. DNA for the CDR3: TGTGCCAGCAGTGAATATAAAACTAGAGACACCGGGGAGCTGTTTTTT. Encoded protein: CASSEYKTRDTGELFF.

This clone was detected a few times. V gene TRBV4-3 combines with J gene TRBJ1-3, with D unclear. This CDR3 comprises 14 residues. V was clipped by 0 bases and J by 4 bases, with 7 bases between them. The V gene's germline CDR1 is LGHNA and CDR2 YSLEER. The CDR3 sequence is CASSQDTLGNTIYF. CDR3 nucleotide sequence: TGCGCCAGCAGCCAAGACACACTAGGAAACACCATATATTTT.

The chain recombines TRBV29-1 with TRBJ2-7; 10 bases line up with TRBD1. In germline, CDR1 is SQVTM, CDR2 ANQGSEA. The CDR3 runs 14 residues. The J segment lost 5 bases and the V segment lost 2 bases, leaving 6 bases of the junction unmatched. The CDR3: CSVERQGAGDEQYF. CDR3 DNA: TGCAGCGTTGAAAGACAGGGGGCTGGCGACGAGCAGTACTTC.

As for this clone: This clone may be a read error of a much larger clone one base away. J is TRBJ1-2 and V is TRBV7-9; D is unclear. Germline CDR1 and CDR2: SEHNR and FQNEAQ (reference sequence). V gave up 5 bases and J gave up 0 bases, with 4 bases separating them. CDR3 size: 12 residues. The CDR3 DNA is TGTGCCAGCAGCGACACTAACTATGGCTACACCTTC. It translates to CASSDTNYGYTF.

This chain links TRBV5-6 with TRBJ1-2; 10 bases map to TRBD1. Germline V gene lookup returns CDR1 SGHDT and CDR2 YYEEEE. After removal of 5 bases from V and 2 bases from J, the junction contained 12 bases not matched to a gene. The CDR3 totals 17 residues. CDR3 region: CASSSRDRGPQNYGYTF. Written as DNA, the CDR3 is TGTGCCAGCAGTTCCCGGGACAGGGGACCACAAAACTATGGCTACACCTTC.

This clone is a singleton in its sample. The V call is TRBV4-3, the J call TRBJ2-1; tentative D call: TRBD2 (6 bases). The CDR3 runs 17 residues. The V gene's germline CDR1 is LGHNA and CDR2 YSLEER. V was shortened by 1 base and J by 3 bases, with 16 bases between the two germline ends. The CDR3 loop reads CASSQAWVDSGYNEQFF. The DNA for the CDR3 is TGCGCCAGCAGCCAAGCCTGGGTGGATAGCGGCTACAATGAGCAGTTCTTC.

This sequence joins TRBV7-6 and TRBJ2-2; D is possibly TRBD1 (5 bases). Trimming pared 1 base from V and 4 bases from J, leaving 13 bases between. The CDR3 is 16 amino acids. CDR1 is SGHVS, CDR2 FNYEAQ, per germline. The chain's CDR3 is CASSLGSSGITGELFF. The DNA for the CDR3 is TGTGCCAGCAGCTTAGGCTCCTCAGGGATCACCGGGGAGCTGTTTTTT.

V gene TRBV14 combines with J gene TRBJ1-1; 12 nucleotides match TRBD1. Germline assignment: CDR1 SGHDN and CDR2 FVKESK. The CDR3 has 17 amino acids. After removal of 4 bases from V and 4 bases from J, the junction contained 10 bases not matched to a gene. CDR3 residues: CASSLSGQGAPATEAFF. CDR3 in DNA: TGTGCCAGCAGCCTCTCGGGACAGGGGGCCCCAGCCACTGAAGCTTTCTTT. Together with reference TRBV14 and TRBJ1-1, the CDR3 gives the full variable domain: EAGVTQFPSHSVIEKGQTVTLRCDPISGHDNLYWYRRVMGKEIKFLLHFVKESKQDESGMPNNRFLAERTGGTYSTLKVQPAELEDSGVYFCASSLSGQGAPATEAFFGQGTRLTVV.

The chain links TRBV5-4 to TRBJ2-4, with D uncertain. There are 15 residues in the CDR3. Trimming took off 0 bases at V and 0 bases at J, with 7 bases between the two ends. Germline V gene data show CDR1 as SGHNT and CDR2 as YYREEE (reference sequence). CDR3 in DNA: TGTGCCAGCAGCTTGGCAGGTCTAGCCAAAAACATTCAGTACTTC. Protein: CASSLAGLAKNIQYF.

This chain connects TRBV5-1 to TRBJ2-7; 8 bases map to TRBD2. Germline V CDR1 and CDR2: SGHRS, YFSETQ. The CDR3 length is 14 residues. V gave up 4 bases and J gave up 2 bases; unmatched junction bases: 5. CDR3 nucleotides: TGCGCCAGCAGCCACGGACTAGCCCCCTACGAGCAGTACTTC. Translation gives CASSHGLAPYEQYF.

The chain links TRBV30 to TRBJ2-1; D is uncertain. The V end was cut by 0 bases, the J end by 3 bases, with 18 bases between. Germline values: CDR1 GTSNPN, CDR2 SVGIG (reference sequence). This CDR3 has 17 amino acids. CDR3 nucleotide sequence: TGTGCCTGGAGTGTGCAGCGCACGCCCTCGATCTACAATGAGCAGTTCTTC. Amino acids: CAWSVQRTPSIYNEQFF.

This chain joins TRBV6-1 and TRBJ1-3, with D perhaps matching TRBD1 (5 bases). CDR1 and CDR2 (germline): MNHNS, SASEGT. The length of the CDR3 is 16 residues. The V end was cut by 4 bases, the J end by 0 bases, with 13 bases between. Written as DNA, the CDR3 is TGTGCCAGCAGTGGTTCGGGGGGTCTCTCTGGAAACACCATATATTTT. Its translation is CASSGSGGLSGNTIYF.

The chain links TRBV7-2 to TRBJ1-2; D unclear. The germline V gene has CDR1 SGHTA and CDR2 FQGNSA. V was pared by 0 bases and J by 8 bases, with 7 bases between. This CDR3 region has 12 residues. In DNA, the CDR3 is TGTGCCAGCAGCTTAGCGAACCGGGGCTACACCTTC. This codes for CASSLANRGYTF.

The chain carries TRBV7-9 and TRBJ1-6; weak D call: TRBD1 (5 bases). CDR3 length: 15 residues. V lost 5 bases and J 7 bases, leaving 15 bases between the germline ends. Germline V gene sequence: CDR1 SEHNR, CDR2 FQNEAQ (reference sequence). The CDR3 loop is CASSPPGRGNSPLHF. CDR3 DNA: TGTGCCAGCAGCCCGCCGGGGAGGGGCAATTCACCCCTCCACTTT.

This chain joins TRBV25-1 and TRBJ1-4, with D possibly TRBD1 on 5 matching bases. Germline V CDR1 and CDR2: MGHDK, SYGVNS. The CDR3 sequence is 15 residues long. V shed 4 bases and J shed 6 bases, with 15 bases lying between them. CDR3 sequence (DNA): TGTGCCAGCAGTGGCGGGCCCGGAGGGGATGAAAAACTGTTTTTT. This sequence encodes CASSGGPGGDEKLFF.

The V call is TRBV6-5, the J call TRBJ2-7; 8 nucleotides match TRBD2. From germline, CDR1 is MNHEY and CDR2 SVGAGI. The CDR3 is 16 residues long. After removal of 4 bases from V and 3 bases from J, the junction contained 11 bases not matched to a gene. CDR3 nucleotide sequence: TGTGCCAGCAGTTCCCCCTACGGGAGGGCCCTCTACGAGCAGTACTTC. Residues: CASSSPYGRALYEQYF.